This paragraph covers one TCR beta chain sequence. The record originates from a study of blood T cell repertoires in COVID-19. About the research overall: Sites across the United States, Italy and Spain contributed samples from acute and convalescent COVID-19.

The data were produced by immunoSEQ multiplex PCR, yet TCRdb's version contains in-frame clones alone and is incomplete. The sample contains 170,000 or so clones, 88% of which appear only once. Before being deemed recovered, Cohort 3 donors had two negative PCRs, clearance, or symptom resolution. The CDR3 totals 15 residues. Trimming took off 4 bases at V and 2 bases at J, with 15 bases between the two ends. CDR1 and CDR2 from the germline V gene are SGHRS and YFSETQ. The source is a woman aged 18-30 years who had recovered from COVID-19. Input material: PBMCs or T cells enriched from blood (not recorded which). The chain has TRBV5-1 and TRBJ1-1, with D maybe TRBD1 (6 bases). The DNA for the CDR3 is TGCGCCAGCAGCCTTCGACAGGCACTAAACACTGAAGCTTTCTTT. Protein sequence: CASSLRQALNTEAFF.